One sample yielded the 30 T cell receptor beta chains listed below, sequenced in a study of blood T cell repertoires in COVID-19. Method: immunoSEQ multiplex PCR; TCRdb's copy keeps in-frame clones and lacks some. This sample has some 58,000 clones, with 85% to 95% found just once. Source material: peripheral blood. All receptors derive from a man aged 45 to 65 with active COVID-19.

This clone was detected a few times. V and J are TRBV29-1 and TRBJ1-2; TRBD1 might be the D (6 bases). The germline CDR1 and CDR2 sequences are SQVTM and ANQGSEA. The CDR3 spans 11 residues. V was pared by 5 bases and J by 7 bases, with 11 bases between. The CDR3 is CSVQRGSGYTF. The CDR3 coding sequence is TGCAGCGTTCAAAGGGGGTCTGGCTACACCTTC.

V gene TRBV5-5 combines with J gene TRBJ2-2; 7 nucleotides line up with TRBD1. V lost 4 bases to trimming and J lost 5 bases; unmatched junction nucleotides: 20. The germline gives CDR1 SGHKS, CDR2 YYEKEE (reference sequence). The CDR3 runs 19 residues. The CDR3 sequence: CASSRRHDRDGFGTGELFF. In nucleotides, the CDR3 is TGTGCCAGCAGCCGTAGACATGACAGGGACGGGTTTGGGACCGGGGAGCTGTTTTTT.

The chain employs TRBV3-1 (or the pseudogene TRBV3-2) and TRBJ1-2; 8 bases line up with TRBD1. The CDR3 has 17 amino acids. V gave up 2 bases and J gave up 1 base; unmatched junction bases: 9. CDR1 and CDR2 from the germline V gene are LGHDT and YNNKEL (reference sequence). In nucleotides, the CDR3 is TGTGCCAGCAGCCAAACCGGGACAGGCAAACTTAACTATGGCTACACCTTC. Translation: CASSQTGTGKLNYGYTF.

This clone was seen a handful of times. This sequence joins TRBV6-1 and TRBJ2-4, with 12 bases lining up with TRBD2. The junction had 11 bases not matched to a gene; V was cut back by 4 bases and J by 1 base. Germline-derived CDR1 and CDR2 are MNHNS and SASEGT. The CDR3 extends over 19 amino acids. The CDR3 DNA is TGTGCCAGCAGTGTGGCAGCTAGCGGGGGGGCCTGGGCCAAAAACATTCAGTACTTC. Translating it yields CASSVAASGGAWAKNIQYF.

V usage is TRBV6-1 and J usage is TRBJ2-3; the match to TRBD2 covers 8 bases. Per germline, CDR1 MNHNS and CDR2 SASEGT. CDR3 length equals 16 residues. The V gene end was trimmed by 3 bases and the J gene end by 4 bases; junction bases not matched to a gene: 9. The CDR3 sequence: CASSENGRGPSDTQYF. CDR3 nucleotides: TGTGCCAGCAGTGAGAACGGGAGGGGCCCCTCAGATACGCAGTATTTT.

In DNA form, the CDR3 reads TGTGCCAGCAGTTTTCGGTTGGCGGTGAATCAGCCCCAGCATTTT. It specifies CASSFRLAVNQPQHF. V usage is TRBV27 and J usage is TRBJ1-5; no reliable D call. This CDR3 spans 15 amino acids. Trimming shortened V by 3 bases and J by 4 bases, and 13 bases separated the two germline ends. Germline-derived CDR1 and CDR2 are MNHEY and SMNVEV (reference sequence).

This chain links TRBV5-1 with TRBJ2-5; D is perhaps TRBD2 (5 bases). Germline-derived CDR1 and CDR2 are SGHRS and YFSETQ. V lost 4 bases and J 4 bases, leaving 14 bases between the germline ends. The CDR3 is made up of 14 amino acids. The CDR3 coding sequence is TGCGCCAGCAGCGGAGGTTCGATAACAGAGACCCAGTACTTC. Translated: CASSGGSITETQYF. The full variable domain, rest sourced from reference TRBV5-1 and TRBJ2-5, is KAGVTQTPRYLIKTRGQQVTLSCSPISGHRSVSWYQQTPGQGLQFLFEYFSETQRNKGNFPGRFSGRQFSNSRSEMNVSTLELGDSALYLCASSGGSITETQYFGPGTRLLVL.

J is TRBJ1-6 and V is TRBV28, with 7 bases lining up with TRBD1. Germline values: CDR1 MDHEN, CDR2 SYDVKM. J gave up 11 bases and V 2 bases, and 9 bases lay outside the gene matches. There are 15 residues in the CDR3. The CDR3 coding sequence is TGTGCCAGCAGTTTAACAGGGGCGAGGTCCCCACCCCTCCACTTT. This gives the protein CASSLTGARSPPLHF.

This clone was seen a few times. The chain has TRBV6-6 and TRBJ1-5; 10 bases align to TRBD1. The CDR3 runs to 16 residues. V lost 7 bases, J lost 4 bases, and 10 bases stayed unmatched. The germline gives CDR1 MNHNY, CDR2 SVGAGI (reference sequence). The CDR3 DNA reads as TGTGCCAGCACCACCAGACAGGGGGCGGCGAATCAGCCCCAGCATTTT. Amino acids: CASTTRQGAANQPQHF.

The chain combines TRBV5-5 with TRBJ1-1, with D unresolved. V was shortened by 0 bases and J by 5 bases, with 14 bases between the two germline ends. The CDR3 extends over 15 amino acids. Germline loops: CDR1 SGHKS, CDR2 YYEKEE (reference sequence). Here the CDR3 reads CASSLDRVRVTEAFF. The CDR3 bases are TGTGCCAGCAGCTTGGATAGGGTGAGGGTAACTGAAGCTTTCTTT.

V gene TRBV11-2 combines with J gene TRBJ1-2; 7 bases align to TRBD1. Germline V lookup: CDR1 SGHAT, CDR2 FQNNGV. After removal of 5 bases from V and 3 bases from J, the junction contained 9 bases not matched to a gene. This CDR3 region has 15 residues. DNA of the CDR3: TGTGCCAGCAGCCCGCGGGACAGTTTTTACTATGGCTACACCTTC. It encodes CASSPRDSFYYGYTF.

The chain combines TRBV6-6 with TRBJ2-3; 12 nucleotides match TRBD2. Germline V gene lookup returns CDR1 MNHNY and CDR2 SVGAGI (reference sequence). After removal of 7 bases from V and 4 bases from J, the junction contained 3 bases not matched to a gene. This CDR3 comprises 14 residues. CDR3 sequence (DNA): TGTGCCAGCAAGGGGACTAGCGGGCCAGATACGCAGTATTTT. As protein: CASKGTSGPDTQYF.

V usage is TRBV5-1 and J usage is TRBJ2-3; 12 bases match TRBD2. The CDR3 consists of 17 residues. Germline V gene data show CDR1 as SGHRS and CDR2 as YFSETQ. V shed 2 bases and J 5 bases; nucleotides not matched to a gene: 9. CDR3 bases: TGCGCCAGCAGCTTCAGACTAGCGGGAGAGGCCCAAGATACGCAGTATTTT. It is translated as CASSFRLAGEAQDTQYF.

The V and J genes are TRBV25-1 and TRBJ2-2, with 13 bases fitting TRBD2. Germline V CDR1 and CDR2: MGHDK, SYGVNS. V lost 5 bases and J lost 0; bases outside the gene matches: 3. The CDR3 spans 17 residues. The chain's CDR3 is CASSRLAGGTNTGELFF. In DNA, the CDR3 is TGTGCCAGCAGTCGACTAGCGGGGGGCACGAACACCGGGGAGCTGTTTTTT. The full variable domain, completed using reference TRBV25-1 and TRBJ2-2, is EADIYQTPRYLVIGTGKKITLECSQTMGHDKMYWYQQDPGMELHLIHYSYGVNSTEKGDLSSESTVSRIRTEHFPLTLESARPSHTSQYLCASSRLAGGTNTGELFFGEGSRLTVL.

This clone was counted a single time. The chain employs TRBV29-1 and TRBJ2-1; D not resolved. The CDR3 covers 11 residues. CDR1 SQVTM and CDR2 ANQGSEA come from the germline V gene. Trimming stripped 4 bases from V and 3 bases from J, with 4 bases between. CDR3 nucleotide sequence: TGCAGCGTTGCAAACTACAATGAGCAGTTCTTC. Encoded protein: CSVANYNEQFF.

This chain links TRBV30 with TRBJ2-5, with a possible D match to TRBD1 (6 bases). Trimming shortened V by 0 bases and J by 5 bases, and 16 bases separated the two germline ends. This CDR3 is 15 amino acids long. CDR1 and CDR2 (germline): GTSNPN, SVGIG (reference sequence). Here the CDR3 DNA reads TGTGCCTGGAGTGTGAGCTTGGGGGCGGTGGAGACCCAGTACTTC. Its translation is CAWSVSLGAVETQYF.

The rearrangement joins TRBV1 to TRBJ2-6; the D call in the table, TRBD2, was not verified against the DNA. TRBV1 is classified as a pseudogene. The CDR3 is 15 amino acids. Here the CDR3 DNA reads TGCACCAGCAGGTTTAATCGTTGTCGGGCCAACGTCCTGACTTTC. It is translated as CTSRFNRCRANVLTF.

CDR3 protein: CASSAGQGHEQYF. CDR3 bases: TGTGCCAGCAGTGCGGGACAGGGTCACGAGCAGTACTTC. The rearrangement uses TRBV12-3 or TRBV12-4 and TRBJ2-7; 9 nucleotides line up with TRBD1. The CDR3 has 13 amino acids. Trimming removed 5 bases from V and 5 bases from J; junction bases left unmatched: 4.

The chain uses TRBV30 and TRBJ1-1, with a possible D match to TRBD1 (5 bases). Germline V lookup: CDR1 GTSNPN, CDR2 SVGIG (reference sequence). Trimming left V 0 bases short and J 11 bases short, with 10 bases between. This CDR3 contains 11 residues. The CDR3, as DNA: TGTGCCTGGAGTGTACCAGGGTTGGCTTTCTTT. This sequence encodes CAWSVPGLAFF.

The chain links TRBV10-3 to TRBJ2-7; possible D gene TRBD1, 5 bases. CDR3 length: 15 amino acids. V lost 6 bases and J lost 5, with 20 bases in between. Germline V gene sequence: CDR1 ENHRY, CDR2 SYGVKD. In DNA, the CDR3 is TGTGCCATCAGGGACATTATCGGCCCCTGGGACGAGCAGTACTTC. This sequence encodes CAIRDIIGPWDEQYF.

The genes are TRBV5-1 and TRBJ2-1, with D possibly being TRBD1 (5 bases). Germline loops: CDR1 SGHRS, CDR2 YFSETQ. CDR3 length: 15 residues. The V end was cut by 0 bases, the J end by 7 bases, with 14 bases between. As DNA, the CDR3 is TGCGCCAGCAGCTTGGGACAGTCCCTAGGTAATGAGCAGTTCTTC. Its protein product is CASSLGQSLGNEQFF.

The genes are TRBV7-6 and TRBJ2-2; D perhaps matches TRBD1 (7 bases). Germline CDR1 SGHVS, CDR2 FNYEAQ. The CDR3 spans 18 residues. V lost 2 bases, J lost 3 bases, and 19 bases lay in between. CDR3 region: CASSLTLPGGTDTGELFF. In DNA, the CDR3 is TGTGCCAGCAGCTTAACTCTCCCTGGGGGGACAGACACCGGGGAGCTGTTTTTT.

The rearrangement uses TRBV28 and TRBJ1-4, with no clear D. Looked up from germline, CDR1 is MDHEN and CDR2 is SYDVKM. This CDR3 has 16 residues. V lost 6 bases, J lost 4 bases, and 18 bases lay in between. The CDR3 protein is CASSPVRREINEKLFF. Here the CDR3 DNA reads TGTGCCAGCAGCCCCGTTCGGAGGGAGATTAATGAAAAACTGTTTTTT.

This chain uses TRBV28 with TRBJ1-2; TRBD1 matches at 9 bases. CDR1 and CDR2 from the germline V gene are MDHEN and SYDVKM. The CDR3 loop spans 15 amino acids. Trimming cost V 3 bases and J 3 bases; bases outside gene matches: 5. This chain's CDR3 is CASSLGWTGDYGYTF. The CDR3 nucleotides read TGTGCCAGCAGTTTGGGGTGGACAGGGGACTATGGCTACACCTTC.

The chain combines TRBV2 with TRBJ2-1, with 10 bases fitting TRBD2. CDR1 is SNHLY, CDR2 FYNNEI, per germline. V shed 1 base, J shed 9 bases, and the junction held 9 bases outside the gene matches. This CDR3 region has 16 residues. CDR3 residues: CASSEVLAGDLGEQFF. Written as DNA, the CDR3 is TGTGCCAGCAGTGAAGTCCTAGCGGGAGACTTGGGTGAGCAGTTCTTC.

The CDR3 region has the DNA TGTGCCAGCAGTGGTACTAGCGGGAGGGCCCTCACTCCAGAGACCCAGTACTTC. This encodes CASSGTSGRALTPETQYF. V is TRBV2 and J is TRBJ2-5; 13 bases line up with TRBD2. This CDR3 spans 18 amino acids. Germline values: CDR1 SNHLY, CDR2 FYNNEI. With 4 bases clipped from V and 4 bases from J, the junction kept 12 bases outside the gene matches.

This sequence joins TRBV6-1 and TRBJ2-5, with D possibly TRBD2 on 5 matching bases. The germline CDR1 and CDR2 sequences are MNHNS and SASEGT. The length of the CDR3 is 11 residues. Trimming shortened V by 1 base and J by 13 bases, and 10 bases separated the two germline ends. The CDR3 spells CASSEVTRRYF. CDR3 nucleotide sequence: TGTGCCAGCAGTGAAGTTACTAGAAGGTACTTC.

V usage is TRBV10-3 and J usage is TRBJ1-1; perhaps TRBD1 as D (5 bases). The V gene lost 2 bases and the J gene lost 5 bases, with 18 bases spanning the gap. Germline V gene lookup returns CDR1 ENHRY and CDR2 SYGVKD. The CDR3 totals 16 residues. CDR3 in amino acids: CAISEPGDGGRTEAFF. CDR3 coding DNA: TGTGCCATCAGTGAGCCCGGGGACGGGGGAAGAACTGAAGCTTTCTTT.

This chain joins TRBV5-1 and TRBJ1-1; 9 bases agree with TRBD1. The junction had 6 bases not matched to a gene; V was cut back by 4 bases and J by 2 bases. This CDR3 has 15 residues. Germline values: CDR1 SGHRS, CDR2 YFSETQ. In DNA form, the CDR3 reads TGCGCCAGCAGCGCGGACAGGGGCGGTAACACTGAAGCTTTCTTT. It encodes CASSADRGGNTEAFF.

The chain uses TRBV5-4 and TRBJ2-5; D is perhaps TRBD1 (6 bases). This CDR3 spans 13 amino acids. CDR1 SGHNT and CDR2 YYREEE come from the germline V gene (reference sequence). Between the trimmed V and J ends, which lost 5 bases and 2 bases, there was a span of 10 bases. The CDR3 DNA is TGTGCCAGCAGTATACAGGGACAAGAGACCCAGTACTTC. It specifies CASSIQGQETQYF.